The present T cell receptor beta chain was sequenced within a study of regulatory and conventional T cells in RAG deficiency. Blood CD4+ CD25-low CD127-high conventional T cells supplied the genomic DNA template. TCRdb's copy holds only in-frame clones and misses some; the assay was immunoSEQ multiplex PCR. Of about 50,000 clones in the sample, approximately 90% were seen once. V was trimmed by 3 bases and J by 0 bases, leaving 18 bases between them. Germline V gene lookup returns CDR1 LGHNA and CDR2 YNFKEQ. The length of the CDR3 is 18 residues. This clone has only a few counts. The data also belong to a second study, concerning regulatory T cells. That paper adds: The primer mix had 52 TRBV and 13 TRBJ primers.

The chain employs TRBV4-2 and TRBJ2-1; D could derive from TRBD1 or TRBD2 (5 bases each). This receptor was obtained from a human donor in good health. Sequencing was done on a sample of CD4+ effector T cells sorted from blood. This CDR3 is CASSQRRGAGTSYNEQFF. The CDR3 DNA is TGTGCCAGCAGCCAGCGCCGTGGGGCAGGGACCTCCTACAATGAGCAGTTCTTC.